This T cell receptor (beta chain) was profiled in a study of T cells in Graves' hyperthyroidism and ophthalmopathy. About the study: Initial diagnosis, before any treatment, was when peripheral blood was collected.

Deletions cut 1 base from V and 0 bases from J, with 9 bases between. Germline CDR1 reads SEHNR; CDR2 reads FQNEAQ (reference sequence). The CDR3 runs to 15 residues. This clonotype was counted only a few times. Investigators excluded patients with uncontrolled infection, other autoimmune disease, pregnancy or lactation. It was RNA transcripts that yielded the amplified TCR beta CDR3 regions. First-round RT-PCR with HTBI primers amplified the TCR CDR3 region. MiXCR, applied by TCRdb to the multiplex PCR reads, yields one record per CDR3 protein. This table holds around 450,000 distinct CDR3 sequences, more than 15% found once.

This TCR was sampled from a woman aged 18-29 years with Graves' hyperthyroidism. Sequenced sample: blood. The chain is built from TRBV7-9 and TRBJ1-1; D remains ambiguous. The CDR3 loop reads CASSLERAMNTEAFF. The CDR3 bases are TGTGCCAGCAGCTTAGAAAGGGCCATGAACACTGAAGCTTTCTTT.